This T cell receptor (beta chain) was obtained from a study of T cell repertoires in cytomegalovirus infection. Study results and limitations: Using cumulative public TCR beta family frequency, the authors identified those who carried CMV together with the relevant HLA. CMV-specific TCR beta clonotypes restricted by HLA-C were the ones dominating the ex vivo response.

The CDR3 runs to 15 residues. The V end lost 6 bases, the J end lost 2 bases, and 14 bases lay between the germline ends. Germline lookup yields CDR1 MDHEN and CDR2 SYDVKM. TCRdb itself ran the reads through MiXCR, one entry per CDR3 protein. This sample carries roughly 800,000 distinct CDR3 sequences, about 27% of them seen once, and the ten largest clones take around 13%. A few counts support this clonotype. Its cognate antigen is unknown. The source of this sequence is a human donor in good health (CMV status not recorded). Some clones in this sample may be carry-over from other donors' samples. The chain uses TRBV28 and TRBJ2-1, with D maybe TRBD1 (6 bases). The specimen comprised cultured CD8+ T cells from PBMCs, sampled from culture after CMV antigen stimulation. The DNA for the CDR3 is TGTGCCAGCAGACTACAGGGAAATACCTACAATGAGCAGTTCTTC. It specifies CASRLQGNTYNEQFF.